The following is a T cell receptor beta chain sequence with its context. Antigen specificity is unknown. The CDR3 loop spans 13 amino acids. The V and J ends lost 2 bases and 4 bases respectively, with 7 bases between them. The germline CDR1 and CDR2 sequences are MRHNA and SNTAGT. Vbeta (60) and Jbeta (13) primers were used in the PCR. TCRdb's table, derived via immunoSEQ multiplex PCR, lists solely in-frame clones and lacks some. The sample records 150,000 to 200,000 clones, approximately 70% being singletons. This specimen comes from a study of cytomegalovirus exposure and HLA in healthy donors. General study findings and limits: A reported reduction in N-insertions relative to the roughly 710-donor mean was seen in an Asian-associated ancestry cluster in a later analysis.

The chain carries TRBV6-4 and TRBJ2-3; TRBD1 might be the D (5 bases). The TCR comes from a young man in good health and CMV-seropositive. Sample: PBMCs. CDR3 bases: TGTGCCAGCAGTGACGGCAGGGCAGATACGCAGTATTTT. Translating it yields CASSDGRADTQYF.